This T cell receptor (beta chain) was found in a study of CD8 T cells in ankylosing spondylitis. Study outcomes and limitations: Reported data indicate significant enrichment of disease-linked clones within matched ankylosing spondylitis synovial fluid.

V lost 8 bases and J lost 5; bases outside the gene matches: 10. This CDR3 has 14 amino acids. CDR1 and CDR2 (germline): MNHEY, SMNVEV (reference sequence). This clonotype was picked up many times. Its specificity is not known. TCRdb passed the 5' RACE reads through MiXCR, listing each CDR3 protein once. The sample yields 36,000 or so distinct CDR3 sequences, approximately 9.9% seen once. The V and J genes are TRBV27 and TRBJ2-3; 7 bases align to TRBD2. The specimen was synovial fluid, either unsorted or a sorted T cell fraction (not recorded which). The source is a male donor with ankylosing spondylitis. The CDR3 sequence: CASAVLAGRDTQYF. CDR3 in DNA: TGTGCCAGCGCTGTTTTAGCGGGTAGAGATACGCAGTATTTT.